These 24 T cell receptor beta chains came from one sample sequenced in a study of blood T cells in healthy people across ages. For the second PCR, which ran for 7 to 11 cycles, a sample-barcoded 5' primer and a J-beta primer mix were used. TCRdb independently ran MiXCR on the 5' RACE reads; one entry per CDR3 protein. The sample lists 1.5 million to 2 million distinct CDR3 sequences, roughly 27% occurring once. What was sequenced was blood. All receptors come from a woman younger than 45 in good health.

This clonotype has a handful of counts. The J gene is TRBJ2-7, the V gene TRBV4-1; the match to TRBD1 covers 9 bases. After removal of 0 bases from V and 3 bases from J, the junction contained 9 bases not matched to a gene. Looked up from germline, CDR1 is MGHRA and CDR2 is YSYEKL. This CDR3 contains 17 residues. CDR3 sequence (DNA): TGCGCCAGCAGCCAAGAAGGACAGGGACAGGGAGGCTACGAGCAGTACTTC. Protein product: CASSQEGQGQGGYEQYF.

The sample holds a few counts of this clonotype. V gene TRBV6-1 combines with J gene TRBJ2-7; 10 bases match TRBD1. The length of the CDR3 is 14 residues. Germline V lookup: CDR1 MNHNS, CDR2 SASEGT. Trimming removed 6 bases from V and 6 bases from J; junction bases left unmatched: 8. Written as DNA, the CDR3 is TGTGCCAGCAGGGAGGACAGGGGGTTAGGCGAGCAGTACTTC. Encoded protein: CASREDRGLGEQYF.

This rearrangement joins TRBV20-1 to TRBJ1-5; tentative D call: TRBD1 (5 bases). Trimming removed 5 bases at V and 1 base at J, with 9 bases between. Germline CDR1 DFQATT, CDR2 SNEGSKA (reference sequence). CDR3 length: 13 amino acids. CDR3 sequence reads: CSAPGLSNQPQHF. The CDR3 DNA sequence: TGCAGTGCTCCAGGGCTGAGCAATCAGCCCCAGCATTTT.

In its sample, this clonotype was seen a few times. The chain links TRBV9 to TRBJ2-7; 9 positions match TRBD1. The ends lost 3 bases at V and 4 bases at J; junction bases unmatched: 5. CDR1 and CDR2 (germline): SGDLS, YYNGEE. The length of the CDR3 is 14 residues. The chain's CDR3 is CASSARDREYEQYF. In DNA, the CDR3 is TGTGCCAGCAGCGCCCGGGACAGGGAGTACGAGCAGTACTTC. The full variable domain, rest sourced from reference TRBV9 and TRBJ2-7, is DSGVTQTPKHLITATGQRVTLRCSPRSGDLSVYWYQQSLDQGLQFLIQYYNGEERAKGNILERFSAQQFPDLHSELNLSSLELGDSALYFCASSARDREYEQYFGPGTRLTVT.

In its sample, this clonotype was seen many times. The chain combines TRBV29-1 with TRBJ2-1; unclear D gene. Germline loops: CDR1 SQVTM, CDR2 ANQGSEA. This CDR3 comprises 12 residues. The V end lost 6 bases, the J end lost 4 bases, and 10 bases lay between the germline ends. In DNA form, the CDR3 reads TGCAGCGTGGGGAAGCTTTACAATGAGCAGTTCTTC. Encoded protein: CSVGKLYNEQFF.

The chain recombines TRBV3-1 with TRBJ2-5; no definite D call. The CDR3 is 13 residues long. V was clipped by 5 bases and J by 4 bases, with 11 bases between them. Germline V gives CDR1 LGHDT, CDR2 YNNKEL (reference sequence). The CDR3 protein is CASSTRVVETQYF. CDR3 in DNA: TGTGCCAGCAGCACCCGAGTGGTAGAGACCCAGTACTTC.

This clonotype was seen at least ten times. This chain connects TRBV28 to TRBJ2-5, with 9 positions matching TRBD1. Germline trimming cut 5 bases from V and 11 bases from J; bases unmatched to any gene: 15. The CDR3 is 15 amino acids. Germline V gene sequence: CDR1 MDHEN, CDR2 SYDVKM. DNA of the CDR3: TGTGCCAGCAGTAACATCGGGACAGGGTCAGGGGAGCAGTACTTC. Protein: CASSNIGTGSGEQYF.

This clonotype was seen a handful of times. The chain is built from TRBV24-1 and TRBJ2-5; the D is unclear. Trimming stripped 2 bases from V and 2 bases from J, with 8 bases between. Germline-derived CDR1 and CDR2 are KGHDR and SFDVKD. The CDR3 contains 14 residues. CDR3 nucleotide sequence: TGTGCCACCAGTGATTCCGGAAAACAAGAGACCCAGTACTTC. This translates into CATSDSGKQETQYF.

The chain has TRBV5-1 and TRBJ2-2; TRBD2 agrees at 11 bases. CDR3 length: 16 amino acids. V dropped 4 bases and J dropped 0; count of bases not matched to a gene: 2. The germline CDR1 and CDR2 sequences are SGHRS and YFSETQ. CDR3 in DNA: TGCGCCAGCAGCGAGACTAGCGGGGCGAACACCGGGGAGCTGTTTTTT. Encoded protein: CASSETSGANTGELFF.

This clonotype occurred once. The junction departs from the called germline gene at one end, perhaps through a read error. The gene calls are TRBV18 and TRBJ2-3, with D perhaps matching TRBD2 (5 bases). The germline CDR1 and CDR2 sequences are KGHSH and LQKENI. CDR3 length equals 15 residues. CDR3: CASPPRTWVSDTQYF. The DNA of the CDR3 is TGTGCCAGCCCACCACGGACTTGGGTATCGGATACGCAGTATTTT.

In its sample, this clonotype was seen many times. The chain joins TRBV12-3 or TRBV12-4 to TRBJ2-1; 9 bases fit TRBD1. This CDR3 is built from 15 residues. The trim removed 6 bases at V and 0 bases at J, leaving 3 bases unmatched. For the CDR3, the DNA is TGTGCCAGCAGATTGGACAGGGGCTCCTACAATGAGCAGTTCTTC. This gives the protein CASRLDRGSYNEQFF.

V and J are TRBV20-1 and TRBJ1-6, with TRBD1 as a possible D gene (6 bases). Deletions cut 1 base from V and 6 bases from J, with 13 bases between. This CDR3 is built from 15 residues. The germline CDR1 and CDR2 sequences are DFQATT and SNEGSKA (reference sequence). CDR3 in DNA: TGCAGTGCTAGAGTCTCCAGGGGACGTAATTCACCCCTCCACTTT. Protein sequence: CSARVSRGRNSPLHF.

This chain joins TRBV6-5 and TRBJ2-4; D ambiguous. The CDR3 length is 12 residues. V was shortened by 8 bases and J by 13 bases, with 18 bases between the two germline ends. The germline CDR1 and CDR2 sequences are MNHEY and SVGAGI. The chain's CDR3 is CASARVRNEQYF. Written as DNA, the CDR3 is TGTGCCAGCGCTCGGGTCCGGAATGAGCAGTACTTC.

This clonotype was seen a handful of times. The chain combines TRBV5-1 with TRBJ2-1, with a weak D call TRBD2 (6 bases). Looked up from germline, CDR1 is SGHRS and CDR2 is YFSETQ. Trimming stripped 3 bases from V and 5 bases from J, with 15 bases between. The CDR3 extends over 15 amino acids. The CDR3 bases are TGCGCCAGCAGCTCTCGACTAGAGGGAGACAATGAGCAGTTCTTC. This translates into CASSSRLEGDNEQFF.

A note on this clonotype: At one boundary the junction diverges from the germline segment, which might be a read error. The J gene is TRBJ2-1, the V gene TRBV6-6, with D hard to call. Per the germline V gene, CDR1 is MNHNY and CDR2 is SVGAGI (reference sequence). This CDR3 has 14 amino acids. CDR3 coding DNA: TGTGCCAACAGTCGGGCTTCCTCCTACAATGAGCAGTTCTTC. Protein sequence: CANSRASSYNEQFF.

V usage is TRBV13 and J usage is TRBJ1-2, with 7 nucleotides matching TRBD1. Looked up from germline, CDR1 is PRHDT and CDR2 is FYEKMQ (reference sequence). The CDR3 covers 13 residues. V trimming: 5 bases; J trimming: 6 bases; junction bases outside the gene matches: 6. The CDR3 sequence: CASSPAGGNGYTF. In DNA, the CDR3 is TGTGCCAGCAGCCCGGCAGGGGGAAATGGCTACACCTTC.

This clonotype was observed at least ten times. The V gene is TRBV5-1, the J gene TRBJ2-5; D is possibly TRBD1 (5 bases). The CDR3 is 15 amino acids. V was trimmed by 4 bases and J by 1 base, leaving 14 bases between them. Germline values: CDR1 SGHRS, CDR2 YFSETQ. This CDR3 reads CASSPIGRAQETQYF. CDR3 coding DNA: TGCGCCAGCAGCCCCATTGGCAGGGCCCAAGAGACCCAGTACTTC.

This chain joins TRBV6-6 and TRBJ2-1, with 7 bases identical to TRBD2. Trimming removed 2 bases from V and 7 bases from J; junction bases left unmatched: 8. Germline V lookup: CDR1 MNHNY, CDR2 SVGAGI (reference sequence). The CDR3 totals 15 residues. The CDR3 DNA is TGTGCCAGCAGTTACCCACGCGGGAGCTCAAATGAGCAGTTCTTC. This gives the protein CASSYPRGSSNEQFF.

This clonotype was observed a few times. The rearrangement joins TRBV12-5 to TRBJ2-7; D not certain. Germline lookup yields CDR1 LGHNT and CDR2 FRNRAP. Trimming pared 7 bases from V and 3 bases from J, leaving 13 bases between. The CDR3 totals 13 residues. This chain's CDR3 is CASVPDPVYEQYF. The CDR3 DNA reads TGTGCTAGTGTCCCGGACCCCGTCTACGAGCAGTACTTC.

This clonotype was seen at least ten times. V usage is TRBV7-9 and J usage is TRBJ2-7; 10 bases line up with TRBD2. Germline CDR1 SEHNR, CDR2 FQNEAQ (reference sequence). There are 17 residues in the CDR3. V lost 0 bases to trimming and J lost 1 base; unmatched junction nucleotides: 6. CDR3 nucleotides: TGTGCCAGCAGCTTAGCCCCACGGACTAGCGGATCCTACGAGCAGTACTTC. This encodes CASSLAPRTSGSYEQYF.

This clonotype occurred a few times. The gene calls are TRBV2 and TRBJ1-6; D may be TRBD1 (5 bases). The CDR3 runs 16 residues. Germline-derived CDR1 and CDR2 are SNHLY and FYNNEI. Deletions cut 4 bases from V and 7 bases from J, with 17 bases between. The CDR3 DNA is TGTGCCAGCAGTGTTCTCGGGCAGGGAGGAAATTCACCCCTCCACTTT. It codes for CASSVLGQGGNSPLHF.

This clonotype showed up many times. The rearrangement joins TRBV7-2 to TRBJ1-5, with 8 bases fitting TRBD1. Germline trimming cut 3 bases from V and 6 bases from J; bases unmatched to any gene: 13. Germline assignment: CDR1 SGHTA and CDR2 FQGNSA. This CDR3 has 17 residues. CDR3 DNA sequence: TGTGCCAGCAGCTTCGCCGCTCGACAGGGGTTGGGTCAGCCCCAGCATTTT. Translating gives CASSFAARQGLGQPQHF.

The chain has TRBV4-3 and TRBJ2-7, with 11 bases identical to TRBD2. V was clipped by 1 base and J by 3 bases; unmatched bases: 5. The CDR3 sequence is 16 residues long. The germline V gene has CDR1 LGHNA and CDR2 YSLEER. The CDR3: CASSQGLAGPYYEQYF. As DNA, the CDR3 is TGCGCCAGCAGCCAAGGACTAGCGGGACCTTACTACGAGCAGTACTTC.

Of note for this clonotype: Given the absence of the conserved phenylalanine or tryptophan at the CDR3 end, a read error is likely. The CDR3 region has the DNA TGTGCCAGCAGTTTACAGGGGACAGATACGCAGTATTTG. Its protein is CASSLQGTDTQYL. This chain connects TRBV6-6 to TRBJ2-3; 7 bases are a match to TRBD1. The CDR3 has 13 residues. V was pared by 4 bases and J by 3 bases, with 1 base of the junction left unmatched. Germline V gives CDR1 MNHNY, CDR2 SVGAGI (reference sequence).